A single sample gave rise to the 8 T cell receptor beta chains below, sequenced in a study of metastatic and nonmetastatic thyroid tumors. TCRdb re-clonotyped the PCR reads through MiXCR. The repertoire holds about 93,000 clones, with roughly 12% as singletons. The entire patient cohort was treatment-naive prior to thyroid surgery. The sequenced material came from blood. The receptors shown here come from a female donor with papillary thyroid cancer or a benign thyroid nodule (not recorded which). Some clones in this sample may be carry-over from other donors' samples.

This clone was seen only a few times. The gene calls are TRBV6-4 and TRBJ1-1, with 10 bases that match TRBD1. The CDR3 loop spans 14 amino acids. J gave up 13 bases and V 9 bases, and 17 bases lay outside the gene matches. Per germline, CDR1 MRHNA and CDR2 SNTAGT. The CDR3 protein is CARSPLPGQGQDFF. The CDR3 DNA follows: TGTGCCAGAAGCCCCCTCCCGGGACAGGGGCAAGATTTCTTT.

This clone was detected ten times or more. The chain employs TRBV5-1 and TRBJ2-2, with 11 nucleotides matching TRBD2. The V gene's germline CDR1 is SGHRS and CDR2 YFSETQ. V lost 3 bases to trimming and J lost 5 bases; unmatched junction nucleotides: 3. The CDR3 sequence is 15 residues long. CDR3 sequence: CASSSLAGGTGELFF. DNA for the CDR3: TGCGCCAGCAGCTCTCTAGCGGGAGGTACCGGGGAGCTGTTTTTT.

This clone was found many times. This chain joins TRBV2 and TRBJ2-2; TRBD1 might be the D (5 bases). Trimming took 2 bases from V and 3 from J, leaving 7 bases between them. The length of the CDR3 is 14 residues. Germline-derived CDR1 and CDR2 are SNHLY and FYNNEI. Written as DNA, the CDR3 is TGTGCCAGCAGTGAACTACAGGACACCGGGGAGCTGTTTTTT. It yields the protein CASSELQDTGELFF.

This clone was picked up a small number of times. This chain joins TRBV12-3 or TRBV12-4 and TRBJ2-3; 7 nucleotides line up with TRBD2. The CDR3 totals 13 residues. J gave up 4 bases and V 8 bases, and 6 bases lay outside the gene matches. The DNA for the CDR3 is TGTGCCAGCGGTAACGGGGGGTCAGATACGCAGTATTTT. This codes for CASGNGGSDTQYF.

This clone was observed at least ten times. The J gene is TRBJ1-1, the V gene TRBV30; no definite D call. There are 12 residues in the CDR3. Germline V gene sequence: CDR1 GTSNPN, CDR2 SVGIG (reference sequence). Between the trimmed V and J ends, which lost 2 bases and 5 bases, there was a span of 9 bases. This chain's CDR3 is CAWSNGETEAFF. The DNA for the CDR3 is TGTGCCTGGAGTAACGGGGAGACTGAAGCTTTCTTT.

This clone was observed many times. The chain recombines TRBV15 with TRBJ1-2; D gene uncertain. V was clipped by 3 bases and J by 0 bases, with 11 bases between them. This CDR3 is built from 15 residues. CDR1 is LNHNV, CDR2 YYDKDF, per germline (reference sequence). CDR3 protein: CATSRSKDPNYGYTF. The CDR3 nucleotides are TGTGCCACCAGCAGGAGTAAAGACCCTAACTATGGCTACACCTTC.

This clone was counted many times. The chain joins TRBV5-8 to TRBJ1-1, with D tentatively TRBD1 (5 bases). Looked up from germline, CDR1 is SGHTS and CDR2 is YDEGEE. The CDR3 contains 15 residues. Trimming left V 6 bases short and J 0 bases short, with 15 bases between. CDR3 loop: CASNFGGVLNTEAFF. The DNA for the CDR3 is TGTGCCAGCAACTTTGGGGGTGTATTGAACACTGAAGCTTTCTTT.

In regard to this clone: A read error may explain this, as a much larger clone is one base away. The V gene is TRBV28, the J gene TRBJ2-3, with 10 bases aligning to TRBD1. The CDR3 consists of 16 residues. The junction had 9 bases not matched to a gene; V was cut back by 7 bases and J by 2 bases. Germline V gives CDR1 MDHEN, CDR2 SYDVKM. The CDR3 is CASTDRDRGLTDTQYF. The CDR3 DNA reads TGTGCCAGCACCGACCGGGACAGGGGTCTCACAGATACGCAGTATTTT.